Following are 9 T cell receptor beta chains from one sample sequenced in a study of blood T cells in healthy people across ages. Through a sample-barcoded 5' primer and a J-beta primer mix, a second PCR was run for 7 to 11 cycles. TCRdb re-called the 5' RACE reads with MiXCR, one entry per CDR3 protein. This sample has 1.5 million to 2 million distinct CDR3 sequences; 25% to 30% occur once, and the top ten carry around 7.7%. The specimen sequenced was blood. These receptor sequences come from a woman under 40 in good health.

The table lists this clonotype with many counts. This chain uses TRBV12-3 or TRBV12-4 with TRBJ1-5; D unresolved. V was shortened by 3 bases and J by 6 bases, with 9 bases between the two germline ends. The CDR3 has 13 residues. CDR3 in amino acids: CASSLAEGQPQHF. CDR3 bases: TGTGCCAGCAGTTTGGCGGAGGGTCAGCCCCAGCATTTT.

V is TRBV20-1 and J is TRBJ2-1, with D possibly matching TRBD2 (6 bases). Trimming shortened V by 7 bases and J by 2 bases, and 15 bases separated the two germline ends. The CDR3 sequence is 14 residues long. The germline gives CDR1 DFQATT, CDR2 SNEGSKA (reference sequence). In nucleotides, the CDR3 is TGCAGTGGGAGGGGACTCCCCACCTACAATGAGCAGTTCTTC. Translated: CSGRGLPTYNEQFF.

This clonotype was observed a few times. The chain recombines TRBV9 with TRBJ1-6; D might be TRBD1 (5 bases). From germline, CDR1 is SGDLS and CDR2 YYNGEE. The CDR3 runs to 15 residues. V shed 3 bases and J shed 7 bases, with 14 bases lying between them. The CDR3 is CASSGGGRANSPLHF. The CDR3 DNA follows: TGTGCCAGCAGCGGGGGCGGGAGGGCCAATTCACCCCTCCACTTT.

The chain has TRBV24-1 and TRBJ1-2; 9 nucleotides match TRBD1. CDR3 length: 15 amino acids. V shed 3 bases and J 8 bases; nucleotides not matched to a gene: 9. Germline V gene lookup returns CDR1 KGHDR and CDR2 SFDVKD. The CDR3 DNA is TGTGCCACCAGTGATCAGGGACAGGGAGGCTTGGGCTACACCTTC. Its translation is CATSDQGQGGLGYTF.

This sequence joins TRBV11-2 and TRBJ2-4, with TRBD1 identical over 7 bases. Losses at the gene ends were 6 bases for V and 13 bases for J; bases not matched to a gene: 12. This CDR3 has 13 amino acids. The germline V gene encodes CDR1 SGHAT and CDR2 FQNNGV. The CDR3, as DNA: TGTGCCAGCAGTGAAGGACAGGTCGGTGAGCAGTACTTC. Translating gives CASSEGQVGEQYF.

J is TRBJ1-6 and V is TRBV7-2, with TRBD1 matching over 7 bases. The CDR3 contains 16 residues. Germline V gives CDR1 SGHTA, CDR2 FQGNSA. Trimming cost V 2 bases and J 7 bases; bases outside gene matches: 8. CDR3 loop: CASSLWTGQSNSPLHF. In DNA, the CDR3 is TGTGCCAGCAGCTTATGGACGGGACAGTCCAATTCACCCCTCCACTTT.

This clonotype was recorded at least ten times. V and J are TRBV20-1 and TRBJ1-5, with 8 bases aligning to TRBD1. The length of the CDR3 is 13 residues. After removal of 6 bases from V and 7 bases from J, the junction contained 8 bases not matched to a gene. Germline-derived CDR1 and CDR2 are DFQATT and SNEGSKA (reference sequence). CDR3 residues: CSALTGVGQPQHF. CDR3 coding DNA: TGCAGTGCCCTGACAGGGGTCGGACAGCCCCAGCATTTT.

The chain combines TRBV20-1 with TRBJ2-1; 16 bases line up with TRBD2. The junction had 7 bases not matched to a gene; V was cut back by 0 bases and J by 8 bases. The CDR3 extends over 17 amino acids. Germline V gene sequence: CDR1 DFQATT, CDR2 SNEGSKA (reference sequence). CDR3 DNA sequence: TGCAGTGCTAGAGATGCCGGGACTAGCGGGAGGGACCATGAGCAGTTCTTC. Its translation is CSARDAGTSGRDHEQFF.

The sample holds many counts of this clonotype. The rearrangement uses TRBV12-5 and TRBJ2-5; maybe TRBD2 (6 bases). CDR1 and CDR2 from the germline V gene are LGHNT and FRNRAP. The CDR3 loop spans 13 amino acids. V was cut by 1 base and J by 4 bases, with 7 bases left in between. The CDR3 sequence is CASGLAGGETQYF. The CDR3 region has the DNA TGTGCTAGTGGTTTGGCCGGGGGAGAGACCCAGTACTTC.